This T cell receptor beta chain originates from a study of regulatory T cells in long-lasting Graves disease. The study, taken as a whole, reports: Patients with persistent disease showed a bias toward TRBV28, TRBJ1-2 and TRBJ2-5. The small sample size may have reduced accuracy.

Construction of the TCR beta libraries employed iRepertoire HTBI primers in conjunction with Arm-PCR of CDR3 regions. As processed by the authors: Samples collectively showed fewer than 80 TRBV and roughly 15 TRBJ segments. MiXCR, applied by TCRdb to the multiplex PCR reads, yields one record per CDR3 protein. TCRdb, rather than the study authors, made the V and J calls. This sample has hundreds of thousands of distinct CDR3 sequences, with approximately 16% found just once. This clonotype was detected many times. Its specificity is unknown. Time point defined: newly diagnosed GD, antithyroid drugs for less than 3 months. After RNA was extracted from PBMCs, the TCR library was made from it. V trimming: 3 bases; J trimming: 4 bases; junction bases outside the gene matches: 17. The CDR3 totals 18 residues. From germline, CDR1 is DFQATT and CDR2 SNEGSKA (reference sequence). The same data also went into a second study, on T cells in Graves' hyperthyroidism and ophthalmopathy. Per that paper: The majority of expanded thyroid clonotypes above 0.001 also appeared in blood.

This sequence joins TRBV20-1 and TRBJ2-3; 9 bases are shared with TRBD1. This TCR was recovered from a woman aged 25 to 39 with Graves disease. Sequenced material: peripheral blood mononuclear cells (PBMCs), taken at new diagnosis, from a patient treated with antithyroid drugs. CDR3 amino acids: CSASWGQGAARAADTQYF. In DNA, the CDR3 is TGCAGTGCTAGTTGGGGACAGGGAGCCGCCCGGGCGGCAGATACGCAGTATTTT.